These T cell receptor beta chains were read from a single sample in a study of blood T cell repertoires in COVID-19. Here immunoSEQ multiplex PCR was the method, and the copy in TCRdb shows in-frame clones only, minus some. This table has under 250,000 clones, approximately 83% appearing once. Material: peripheral blood. The source of these receptors is a man aged 25-45 years who had recovered from COVID-19. CDR3s leave out the opening cysteine and the closing phenylalanine or tryptophan.

TRBV28	ASTLSGANVLT
TRBV25-1	ASSAIGGQGAVYGYT
TRBV25-1	ASRGQSNEKLF
TRBV2	ASSNQGSGANVLT
TRBV7-6	ASSLATLGGDTQY
TRBV9	ASSDPGDGDSPLH
TRBV12-3/TRBV12-4	ASSSNEGLGYT
TRBV6-1	ASSEVGGAYGYT
TRBV7-7	ASSPGTSGGSGELF
TRBV6-6	ASSSPLRGATEAF
TRBV7-9	ASSLLAGTETQY
TRBV5-1	ASSLSGTSNEQF
TRBV2	ASSAVAGNPNTGELF
TRBV9	ASSVALNTGELF
TRBV9	ASSSQIGGQGLNEQF
TRBV2	ASSARTGYNEQF
TRBV27	ASSFSLSVNTGELF
TRBV9	ASSVQPGADTQY
TRBV7-9	ASSSRDKGFGYT
TRBV2	ASRLTGLRRNSPLH
TRBV19	ASSTTAPYEQY
TRBV29-1	SVEEVSGGAKY
TRBV7-2	ASSLVKGAADTQY
TRBV4-1	ASSQWRGETQY
TRBV10-3	AIRAGDSPLH
TRBV18	ASSPRDRSNQPQH
TRBV5-4	ASSTPGQGGEQY
TRBV2	ASSATRTGVNTGELF
TRBV4-1	ASSQDQDEPYQPQH
TRBV7-9	ASSPRQAARLNTEAF
TRBV6-5	ATETGSGQPQH
TRBV25-1	ASSRVPNTEAF
TRBV11-2	ASSLDIGSLTDTQY
TRBV3-1/TRBV3-2	ASSRLEVDTQY
TRBV6-6	ASSRIGGAQETQY
TRBV10-1	ASSAKLNTEAF
TRBV12-3/TRBV12-4	ASSFPPGGELF
TRBV3-1/TRBV3-2	ASSQGTSGETQY
TRBV5-1	ASRLGNRGGEGYT
TRBV5-6	ASSQLQGNSGNTIY
TRBV5-6	ASSPTSSYNEQF
TRBV6-5	ASSRGTGTGNTIY
TRBV11-2	ASRPGQGARAF
TRBV3-1/TRBV3-2	ASSQTSFEQF
TRBV6-5	ASSYSTGSGTGELF